These 17 T cell receptor beta chains were sequenced from one sample in a study of T-cell reconstitution after alpha-beta-depleted transplantation in children. A library of TCRbeta sequences, prepared with unique molecular identifiers, was generated. TCRdb used MiXCR to reprocess the PCR reads, holding one entry per CDR3 protein. The data hold fewer than 150,000 distinct CDR3 sequences, with more than 20% observed a single time. The sample in question was PBMCs, mostly from graft donor cells, obtained 180 days after TCRalphabeta/CD19-depleted stem cell transplant. Source of these receptors: a male patient aged 2-15 years who had a stem cell transplant for chronic granulomatous disease, so the T cells may come from the graft donor.

There are a few counts of this clonotype. DNA for the CDR3: TGTGCCAGCAGCTGGGGCCTTAGGGATGAGCAGTTCTTC. Protein: CASSWGLRDEQFF. The chain links TRBV12-3 or TRBV12-4 to TRBJ2-1, with D tentatively TRBD1 (5 bases). The CDR3 sequence is 13 residues long. V lost 6 bases to trimming and J lost 8 bases, with 14 bases between them.

This clonotype was counted ten times or more. The chain carries TRBV12-3 or TRBV12-4 and TRBJ2-7, with TRBD1 identical over 11 bases. Germline trimming cut 6 bases from V and 4 bases from J; bases unmatched to any gene: 8. There are 15 residues in the CDR3. CDR3 amino acids: CASRPGDRGIYEQYF. Written as DNA, the CDR3 is TGTGCCAGCAGGCCTGGGGACAGGGGGATTTACGAGCAGTACTTC.

The rearrangement uses TRBV28 and TRBJ2-7; TRBD2 is a possible D gene (5 bases). Germline-derived CDR1 and CDR2 are MDHEN and SYDVKM. Trimming removed 6 bases from V and 3 bases from J, with 24 bases in between. CDR3 length: 17 residues. The DNA of the CDR3 is TGTGCCAGCAGGGGGTTGGGAAGCCCGAGGGTCTACTACGAGCAGTACTTC. Translated, it gives CASRGLGSPRVYYEQYF.

This clonotype was picked up one time. The V and J genes are TRBV12-3 or TRBV12-4 and TRBJ1-4; 8 bases line up with TRBD1. This CDR3 is 13 amino acids long. V was clipped by 3 bases and J by 6 bases; unmatched bases: 0. CDR3 in amino acids: CASSLGQDEKLFF. DNA of the CDR3: TGTGCCAGCAGTTTGGGACAGGATGAAAAACTGTTTTTT.

The table lists this clonotype with many counts. The V and J genes are TRBV20-1 and TRBJ1-1, with no clear D. Germline CDR1 DFQATT, CDR2 SNEGSKA (reference sequence). CDR3 length: 16 residues. Trimming left V 3 bases short and J 10 bases short, with 27 bases between. CDR3 sequence reads: CSARSPKHNAEGVAFF. CDR3 DNA sequence: TGCAGTGCTAGGAGCCCAAAGCACAACGCCGAGGGAGTAGCTTTCTTT.

The genes are TRBV4-2 and TRBJ2-1, with unresolved D. Trimming shortened V by 4 bases and J by 4 bases, and 23 bases separated the two germline ends. The length of the CDR3 is 18 residues. The V gene's germline CDR1 is LGHNA and CDR2 YNFKEQ. The CDR3 is CASSPNVVTTRKYNEQFF. In nucleotides, the CDR3 is TGTGCCAGCAGCCCGAACGTTGTTACAACACGAAAATACAATGAGCAGTTCTTC.

This clonotype was picked up many times. The rearrangement joins TRBV5-1 to TRBJ2-3; D gene ambiguous. This CDR3 contains 16 residues. Trimming cost V 3 bases and J 2 bases, with 16 bases left between them. Germline CDR1 reads SGHRS; CDR2 reads YFSETQ. CDR3 sequence (DNA): TGCGCCAGCAGCTCCATGGCCCAGCAGAACACAGATACGCAGTATTTT. Translating it yields CASSSMAQQNTDTQYF.

In this sample, this clonotype turned up many times. This chain connects TRBV4-3 to TRBJ2-3, with D unresolved. V lost 0 bases and J lost 3, with 13 bases in between. The CDR3 is 16 residues long. Per germline, CDR1 LGHNA and CDR2 YSLEER. This CDR3 reads CASSQDFPPSTDTQYF. Written as DNA, the CDR3 is TGCGCCAGCAGCCAAGATTTCCCACCGAGTACAGATACGCAGTATTTT.

This rearrangement joins TRBV5-8 to TRBJ1-2; possible D gene TRBD1, 6 bases. CDR3 length equals 17 residues. In germline, CDR1 is SGHTS, CDR2 YDEGEE. V lost 2 bases, J lost 5 bases, and 22 bases lay in between. CDR3 sequence (DNA): TGTGCCAGCAGCTTCCAACGGTGGACAGAGGATTATTATGGCTACACCTTC. The encoded protein is CASSFQRWTEDYYGYTF.

CDR3 sequence (DNA): TGTGCCACCAGAGATGACAGGGTCAAGCTTAGCACAGATACGCAGTATTTT. Its translation: CATRDDRVKLSTDTQYF. This rearrangement joins TRBV15 to TRBJ2-3, with 7 bases matching TRBD1. V lost 6 bases to trimming and J lost 0 bases; unmatched junction nucleotides: 12. Germline assignment: CDR1 LNHNV and CDR2 YYDKDF (reference sequence). The CDR3 totals 17 residues.

The rearrangement uses TRBV20-1 and TRBJ2-7, with 8 bases identical to TRBD1. The trim removed 3 bases at V and 5 bases at J, leaving 9 bases unmatched. From germline, CDR1 is DFQATT and CDR2 SNEGSKA (reference sequence). The CDR3 length is 14 residues. The CDR3 nucleotides are TGCAGTGCTAGCATTGCCGGGACAGGCGACGAGCAGTACTTC. As protein: CSASIAGTGDEQYF.

At least ten counts were recorded for this clonotype. The rearrangement joins TRBV5-1 to TRBJ2-1; 8 nucleotides align to TRBD2. The CDR3 loop spans 14 amino acids. Germline values: CDR1 SGHRS, CDR2 YFSETQ. Trimming removed 4 bases from V and 7 bases from J; junction bases left unmatched: 7. The CDR3, as DNA: TGCGCCAGCAGCCTCGGGAAGCGGGAGAATGAGCAGTTCTTC. Translating gives CASSLGKRENEQFF.

Ten or more counts support this clonotype. In DNA form, the CDR3 reads TGCGCCAGCAGCCCAACAATTGCTGGGGCCAACGTCCTGACTTTC. Protein product: CASSPTIAGANVLTF. This rearrangement joins TRBV4-3 to TRBJ2-6; D not certain. Germline lookup yields CDR1 LGHNA and CDR2 YSLEER. The CDR3 extends over 15 amino acids. Trimming took off 4 bases at V and 2 bases at J, with 9 bases between the two ends.

This clonotype was counted many times. This chain joins TRBV10-3 and TRBJ2-1; D might be TRBD2 (6 bases). With 9 bases removed from V and 5 bases from J, the gap between germline ends came to 11 bases. The CDR3 extends over 12 amino acids. The germline CDR1 and CDR2 sequences are ENHRY and SYGVKD. The CDR3 loop is CAIGTLHNEQFF. CDR3 nucleotide sequence: TGTGCCATTGGGACTCTCCACAATGAGCAGTTCTTC.

This sequence joins TRBV10-2 and TRBJ2-7, with TRBD2 identical over 14 bases. The junction had 13 bases not matched to a gene; V was cut back by 7 bases and J by 2 bases. The CDR3 extends over 18 amino acids. The germline gives CDR1 WSHSY, CDR2 SAAADI. This CDR3 is CASIPGLVGLAGAYEQYF. The DNA for the CDR3 is TGCGCCAGCATTCCCGGCCTGGTGGGACTAGCGGGAGCCTACGAGCAGTACTTC.

The CDR3 loop is CASSLAGQIYEQYF. CDR3 DNA sequence: TGTGCCAGCAGCTTAGCGGGACAGATTTACGAGCAGTACTTC. This chain connects TRBV7-9 to TRBJ2-7, with TRBD1 matching over 7 bases. Germline values: CDR1 SEHNR, CDR2 FQNEAQ (reference sequence). The CDR3 loop spans 14 amino acids. V was pared by 0 bases and J by 4 bases, with 3 bases of the junction left unmatched.

V and J are TRBV19 and TRBJ2-1, with D tentatively TRBD1 or TRBD2 (5 bases each). Germline lookup yields CDR1 LNHDA and CDR2 SQIVND (reference sequence). The CDR3 extends over 14 amino acids. Trimming cost V 7 bases and J 0 bases, with 10 bases left between them. For the CDR3, the DNA is TGTGCCAGTAATGAGGGACCCTCCTACAATGAGCAGTTCTTC. Translating it yields CASNEGPSYNEQFF.